This T cell receptor (beta chain) came from a study of breast tumors, draining lymph nodes, adjacent tissues. Germline V CDR1 and CDR2: SGHRS, YFSETQ. V gave up 0 bases and J gave up 1 base, with 11 bases separating them. The CDR3 consists of 15 residues. The lymph nodes were axillary draining lymph nodes from breast cancer patients. Study-wide results and limits: Compared with basal-like, luminal-like tumors shared significantly more repertoire with nontumor tissue. The lymph node origin of tumor T cells was framed as consistent with a hypothesis, not demonstrated.

In TCRdb, the multiplex PCR reads were re-called with MiXCR into one record per CDR3 protein. The repertoire has 150,000 to 200,000 distinct CDR3 sequences, roughly a third of them found once; the top ten carry around 4%. This clonotype was observed many times. Its target is not known. Sequencing was carried out using axillary lymph node tissue. This TCR came from a female donor with breast cancer. Some clones in this sample may be carry-over from other donors' samples. The chain carries TRBV5-1 and TRBJ2-7, with D possibly being TRBD1 or TRBD2 (5 bases each). The CDR3 region is CASSLERGRSYEQYF. CDR3 DNA: TGCGCCAGCAGCTTGGAGAGGGGACGTTCCTACGAGCAGTACTTC.